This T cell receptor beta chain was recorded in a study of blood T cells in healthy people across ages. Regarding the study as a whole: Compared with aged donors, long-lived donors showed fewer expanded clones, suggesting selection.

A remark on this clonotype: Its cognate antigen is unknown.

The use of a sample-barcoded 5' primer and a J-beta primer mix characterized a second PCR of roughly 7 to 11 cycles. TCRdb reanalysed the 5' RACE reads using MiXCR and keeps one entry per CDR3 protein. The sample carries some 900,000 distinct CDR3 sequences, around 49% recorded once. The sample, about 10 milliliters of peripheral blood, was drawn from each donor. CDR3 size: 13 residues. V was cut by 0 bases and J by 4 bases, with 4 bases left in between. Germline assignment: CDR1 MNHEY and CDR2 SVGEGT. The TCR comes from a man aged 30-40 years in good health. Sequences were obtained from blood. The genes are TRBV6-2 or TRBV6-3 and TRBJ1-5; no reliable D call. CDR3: CASSYSINQPQHF. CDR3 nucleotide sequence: TGTGCCAGCAGTTACTCGATTAATCAGCCCCAGCATTTT.